This T cell receptor (beta chain) was retrieved from a study of shared clonotypes between healthy human individuals. Overall study findings and caveats: Sharing across several donors was seen in around 5% of naive CD4 clonotypes. Sorted-subset sequencing, rarefaction showed, was incomplete despite large depth.

Germline values: CDR1 KGHSH, CDR2 LQKENI. Trimming at V came to 5 bases and at J to 4 bases, leaving 9 bases not matched to a gene. The CDR3 extends over 16 amino acids. The assay used deep level. The assay was immunoSEQ multiplex PCR, and TCRdb's table has in-frame clones only and misses some. The sample holds about 110,000 clones, about 71% seen once. Of note for this clone: Its antigen remains unidentified.

The TCR comes from a woman aged 30 to 39 in good health. Sequenced sample: memory CD8+ T cells sorted from blood. As for subset: CD45RO+ cells pooled with CCR7-negative TemRA cells. The V gene is TRBV18, the J gene TRBJ2-1, with TRBD2 matching 9 bases. CDR3 region: CASSFSAGGVYNEQFF. CDR3 DNA: TGTGCCAGCTCATTCAGTGCGGGAGGGGTGTACAATGAGCAGTTCTTC.